This is a list of T cell receptor beta chains from one sample in a study of spatial heterogeneity in lung cancer. TCRdb reprocessed the 5' RACE reads with MiXCR, giving one entry per CDR3 protein. The table includes roughly 120,000 distinct CDR3 sequences, roughly an eighth detected once. The sequenced sample was PBMCs, obtained at follow-up. These receptors all come from a male donor with early-stage non-small cell lung cancer. Each CDR3 is given with its conserved first and last residue. Fields, in order: CDR3 length, V gene, CDR3 protein.

14 | TRBV30 | CAFGRLLSGNTIYF
16 | TRBV28 | CASSSGSGPPGYGYTF
17 | TRBV2 | CASSEEQGRFSNQPQHF
14 | TRBV12-3/TRBV12-4 | CASRGGDGNTEAFF
19 | TRBV13 | CASSLDLGIFDYSTDTQYF
13 | TRBV29-1 | CSVRPGQYNEQFF
11 | TRBV5-1 | CASRRENEQFF
14 | TRBV4-2 | CASSQAKSNQPQHF
13 | TRBV29-1 | CSVAALLNTEAFF
13 | TRBV19 | CASSIREDQPQHF
14 | TRBV12-3/TRBV12-4 | CASSDRPKNTEAFF
13 | TRBV18 | CASSPGGKDEQYF
13 | TRBV18 | CASSVERGTAQHF
15 | TRBV6-2/TRBV6-3 | CASSYPGTARETQYF
17 | TRBV10-3 | CAISDTPRTGVGNEQFF
15 | TRBV12-3/TRBV12-4 | CASSLGQGFYSPLHF
13 | TRBV29-1 | CSAAGTRSDEQYF
15 | TRBV27 | CASSLVWSSHNEQFF
14 | TRBV28 | CASSPFGTQETQYF
12 | TRBV20-1 | CSAVDRGDGYTF
18 | TRBV18 | CASSPLFDRGGAKNIQYF
15 | TRBV7-2 | CASSWTGGAGETQYF
14 | TRBV28 | CASSLNRGGEKLFF
15 | TRBV20-1 | CSADGTRRNTYEQYF
13 | TRBV6-6 | CASSLPKPSGYTF
15 | TRBV28 | CASGIGTGATGELFF
15 | TRBV9 | CASSVQGLEEETQYF
13 | TRBV7-9 | CASSRQFDNEQYF
15 | TRBV9 | CASSTQPMASSEQFF
14 | TRBV20-1 | CSAEHGRKFYEQYF
15 | TRBV6-1 | CASGAGTGLTDTQYF
13 | TRBV5-1 | CASSLADRGEQFF
11 | TRBV20-1 | CSARDNTEAFF
16 | TRBV7-9 | CASSYWTGGSNQPQHF
14 | TRBV20-1 | CSARRTLSNQPQHF
17 | TRBV12-3/TRBV12-4 | CASSLAGGGAPNEKLFF
12 | TRBV10-3 | CAINQETGELFF
15 | TRBV7-2 | CASTPSGGAGNEQFF
13 | TRBV5-1 | CASRQEPTDTQYF
15 | TRBV7-2 | CASSWAGTANTEAFF
13 | TRBV24-1 | CATAANRGNTIYF
14 | TRBV28 | CASSYRVMNTEAFF
13 | TRBV7-2 | CASSKYNDEKLFF
14 | TRBV7-2 | CASSQRAGDTEAFF
16 | TRBV24-1 | CATSIGAGGRADTQYF
12 | TRBV5-6 | CASSLVQRGRIF
15 | TRBV7-2 | CASSQGLAGGRTQYF
15 | TRBV4-2 | CASSPDGTSKDTQYF
12 | TRBV15 | CATSGHQETQYF
14 | TRBV7-2 | CASSFRRTDNEQFF
17 | TRBV12-3/TRBV12-4 | CASSFYLGTLTNYGYTF
16 | TRBV6-5 | CASSYDGSGTGYGYTF
13 | TRBV4-1 | CASSQPLRDTQYF